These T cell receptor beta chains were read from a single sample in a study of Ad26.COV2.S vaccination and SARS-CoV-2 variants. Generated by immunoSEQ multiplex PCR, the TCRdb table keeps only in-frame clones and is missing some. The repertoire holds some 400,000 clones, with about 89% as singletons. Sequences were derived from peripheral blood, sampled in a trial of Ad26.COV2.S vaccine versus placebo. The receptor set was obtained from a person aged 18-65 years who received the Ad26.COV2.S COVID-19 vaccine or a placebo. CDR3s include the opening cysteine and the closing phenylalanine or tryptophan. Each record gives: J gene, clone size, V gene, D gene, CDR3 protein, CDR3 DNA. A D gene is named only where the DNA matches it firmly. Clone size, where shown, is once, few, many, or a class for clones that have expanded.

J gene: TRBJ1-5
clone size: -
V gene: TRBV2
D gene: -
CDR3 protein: CASSAERARQPQHF
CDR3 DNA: TGTGCCAGCAGCGCCGAGAGGGCAAGGCAGCCCCAGCATTTT

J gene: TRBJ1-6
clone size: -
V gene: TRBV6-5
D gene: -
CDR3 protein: CASRLTSSYNSPLHF
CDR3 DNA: TGTGCCAGCAGACTTACGAGCTCCTATAATTCACCCCTCCACTTT

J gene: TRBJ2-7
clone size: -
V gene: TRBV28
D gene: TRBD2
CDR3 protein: CASKSAGAQGYEQYF
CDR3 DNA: TGTGCCAGCAAGTCAGCGGGAGCCCAGGGCTACGAGCAGTACTTC

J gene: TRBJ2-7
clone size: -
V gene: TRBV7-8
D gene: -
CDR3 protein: CASSPSRYEQYF
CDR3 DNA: TGTGCCAGCAGCCCCTCCCGATACGAGCAGTACTTC

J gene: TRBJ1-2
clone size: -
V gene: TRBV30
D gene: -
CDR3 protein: CAWSAGRLYGYTF
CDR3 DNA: TGTGCCTGGAGTGCCGGACGGCTCTATGGCTACACCTTC

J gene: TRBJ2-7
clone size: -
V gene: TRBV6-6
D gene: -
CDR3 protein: CASSSPRDTYYEQYF
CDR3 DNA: TGTGCCAGCAGCAGCCCCCGGGACACCTACTACGAGCAGTACTTC

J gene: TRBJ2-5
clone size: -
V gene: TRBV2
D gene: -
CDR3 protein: CASRRVEETQYF
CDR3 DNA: TGTGCCAGCAGGAGGGTAGAGGAGACCCAGTACTTC

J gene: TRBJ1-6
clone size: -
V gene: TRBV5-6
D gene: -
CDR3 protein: CASSLDSWSLHF
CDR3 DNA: TGTGCCAGCAGCCTGGACTCCTGGTCCCTCCACTTT

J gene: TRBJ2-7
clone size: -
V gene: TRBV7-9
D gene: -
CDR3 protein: CASSPSTYEQYF
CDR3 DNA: TGTGCCAGCAGCCCCTCCACCTACGAGCAGTACTTC

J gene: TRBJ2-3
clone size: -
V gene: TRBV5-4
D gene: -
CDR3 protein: CASSLAGRGADTQYF
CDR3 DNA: TGTGCCAGCAGCCTGGCCGGCAGGGGGGCAGATACGCAGTATTTT

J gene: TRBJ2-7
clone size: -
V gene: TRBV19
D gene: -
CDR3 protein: CASSPPQAEQYF
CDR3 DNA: TGTGCCAGTAGTCCACCCCAGGCCGAGCAGTACTTC

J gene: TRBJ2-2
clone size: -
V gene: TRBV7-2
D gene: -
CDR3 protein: CASKQAGQVTGELFF
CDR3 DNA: TGTGCCAGCAAGCAGGCGGGCCAAGTCACCGGGGAGCTGTTTTTT

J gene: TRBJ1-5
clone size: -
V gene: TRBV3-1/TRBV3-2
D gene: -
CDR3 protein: CASSQEELISNQPQHF
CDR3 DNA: TGTGCCAGCAGCCAAGAAGAGCTCATTAGCAATCAGCCCCAGCATTTT

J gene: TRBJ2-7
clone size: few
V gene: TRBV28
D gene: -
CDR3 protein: CASSGNPPEYF
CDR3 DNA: TGTGCCAGCAGTGGTAACCCTCCAGAGTACTTC

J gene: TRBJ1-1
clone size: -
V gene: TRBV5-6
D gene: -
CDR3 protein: CASSFAQGDTEAFF
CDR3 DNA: TGTGCCAGCAGCTTCGCTCAGGGAGATACTGAAGCTTTCTTT

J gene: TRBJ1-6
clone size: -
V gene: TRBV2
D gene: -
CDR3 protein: CALKRQRPSNSPLHF
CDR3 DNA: TGTGCCCTAAAGAGACAGCGACCTTCCAATTCACCCCTCCACTTT

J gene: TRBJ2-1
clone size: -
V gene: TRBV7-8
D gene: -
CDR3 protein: CASSLSVGEQFF
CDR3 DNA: TGTGCCAGCAGCTTAAGCGTCGGTGAGCAGTTCTTC

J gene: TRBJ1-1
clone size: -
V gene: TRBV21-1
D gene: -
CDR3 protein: CASLRYRNTEAFF
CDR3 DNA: TGTGCCAGCCTGAGGTACAGGAACACTGAAGCTTTCTTT

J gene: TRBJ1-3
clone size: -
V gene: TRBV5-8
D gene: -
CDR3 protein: CASSSFFGRTSGNTIYF
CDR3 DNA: TGTGCCAGCAGCTCGTTCTTCGGACGGACCTCTGGAAACACCATATATTTT

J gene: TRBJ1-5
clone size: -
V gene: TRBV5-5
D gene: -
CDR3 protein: CASSLGHSSNQPQHF
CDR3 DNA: TGTGCCAGCAGCTTGGGGCATTCGAGCAATCAGCCCCAGCATTTT

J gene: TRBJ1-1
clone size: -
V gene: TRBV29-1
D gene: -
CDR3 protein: CSVEDPNLSSEAFF
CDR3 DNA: TGCAGCGTTGAAGATCCCAACCTGAGCTCTGAAGCTTTCTTT

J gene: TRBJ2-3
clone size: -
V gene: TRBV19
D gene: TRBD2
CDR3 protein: CASSPGLAGDTQYF
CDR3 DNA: TGTGCCAGTAGTCCAGGACTAGCGGGGGATACGCAGTATTTT

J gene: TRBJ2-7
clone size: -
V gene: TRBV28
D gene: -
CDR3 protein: CASSLKGASPYEQYF
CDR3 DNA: TGTGCCAGCAGTTTGAAAGGGGCTTCCCCCTACGAGCAGTACTTC

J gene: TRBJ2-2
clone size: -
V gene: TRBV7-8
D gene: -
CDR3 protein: CASSPPGRGGTGELFF
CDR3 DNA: TGTGCCAGCAGCCCACCAGGGAGAGGTGGCACCGGGGAGCTGTTTTTT

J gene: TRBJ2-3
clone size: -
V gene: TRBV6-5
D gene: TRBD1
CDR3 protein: CASTRQGADTQYF
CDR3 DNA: TGTGCCAGCACGAGACAGGGTGCAGATACGCAGTATTTT

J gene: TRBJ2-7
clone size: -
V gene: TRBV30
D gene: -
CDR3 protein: CAWSSPGETTYEQYF
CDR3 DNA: TGTGCCTGGAGTTCTCCTGGGGAGACGACCTACGAGCAGTACTTC

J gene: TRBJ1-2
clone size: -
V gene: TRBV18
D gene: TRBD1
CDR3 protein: CASSRRTGGADYGYTF
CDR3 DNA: TGTGCCAGCTCACGGAGGACAGGGGGTGCGGACTATGGCTACACCTTC

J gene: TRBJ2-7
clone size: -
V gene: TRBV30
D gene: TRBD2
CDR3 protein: CAWSVQAGAAYEQYF
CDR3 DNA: TGTGCCTGGAGTGTACAGGCGGGAGCGGCATACGAGCAGTACTTC

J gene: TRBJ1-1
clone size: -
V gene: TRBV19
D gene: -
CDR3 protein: CASSWGTENTEAFF
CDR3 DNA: TGTGCCAGTAGTTGGGGCACGGAAAACACTGAAGCTTTCTTT

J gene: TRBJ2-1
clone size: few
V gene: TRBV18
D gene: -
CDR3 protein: CASSPLQGGSNEQFF
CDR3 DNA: TGTGCCAGCTCACCATTGCAGGGAGGATCCAATGAGCAGTTCTTC

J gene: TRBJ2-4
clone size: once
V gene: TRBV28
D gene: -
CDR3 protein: CASSLEGNIQYF
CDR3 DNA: TGTGCCAGCAGTTTGGAGGGAAACATTCAGTACTTC

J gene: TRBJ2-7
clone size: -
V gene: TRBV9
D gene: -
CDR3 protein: CASSGPADEQYF
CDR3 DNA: TGTGCCAGCAGCGGACCCGCCGACGAGCAGTACTTC

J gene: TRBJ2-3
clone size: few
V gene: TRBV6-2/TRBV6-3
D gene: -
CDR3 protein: CASSHAAGTDTQYF
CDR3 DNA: TGTGCCAGCAGTCACGCGGCCGGCACAGATACGCAGTATTTT